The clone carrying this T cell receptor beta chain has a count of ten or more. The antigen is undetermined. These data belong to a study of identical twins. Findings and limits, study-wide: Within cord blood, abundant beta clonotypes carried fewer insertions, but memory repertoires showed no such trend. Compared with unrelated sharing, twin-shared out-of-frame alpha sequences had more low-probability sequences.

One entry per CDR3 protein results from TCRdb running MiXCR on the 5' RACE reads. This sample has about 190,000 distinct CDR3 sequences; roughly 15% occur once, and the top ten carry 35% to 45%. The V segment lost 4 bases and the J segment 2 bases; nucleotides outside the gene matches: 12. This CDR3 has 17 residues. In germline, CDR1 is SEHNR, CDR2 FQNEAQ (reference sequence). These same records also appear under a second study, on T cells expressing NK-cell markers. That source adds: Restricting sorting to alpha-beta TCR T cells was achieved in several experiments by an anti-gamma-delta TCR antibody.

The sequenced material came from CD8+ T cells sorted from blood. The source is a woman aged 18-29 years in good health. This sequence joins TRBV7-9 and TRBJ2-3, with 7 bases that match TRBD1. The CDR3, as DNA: TGTGCCAGCAGCTCATCCACACAGGGGATCCCCACAGATACGCAGTATTTT. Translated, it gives CASSSSTQGIPTDTQYF.